This T cell receptor (beta chain) emerged from a study of CD8 T cells in ankylosing spondylitis. Deletions cut 8 bases from V and 5 bases from J, with 15 bases between. From germline, CDR1 is ENHRY and CDR2 SYGVKD. The CDR3 has 13 amino acids. Overall study findings and caveats: Blood of patients with ankylosing spondylitis appeared to be characterized by a TCR beta motif of eight highly homologous variants. Reports say disease-linked clones showed up significantly more in matched ankylosing spondylitis synovial fluid.

Construction of TCR beta libraries was performed using quantitative 5'-RACE with molecular barcodes. TCRdb ran MiXCR on the 5' RACE reads and lists one entry per CDR3 protein. The sample includes roughly 450,000 distinct CDR3 sequences, about 24% seen only once; the top ten take about 0.92%. Comment on this clonotype: Its antigen is not identified.

This rearrangement joins TRBV10-3 to TRBJ2-5; D is perhaps TRBD2 (6 bases). This sequence was found in a male donor with ankylosing spondylitis. Sequencing used blood, either unsorted or a sorted T cell fraction (not recorded which). The CDR3 is CAISPGERETQYF. CDR3 nucleotides: TGTGCCATCTCCCCGGGAGAGCGGGAGACCCAGTACTTC.